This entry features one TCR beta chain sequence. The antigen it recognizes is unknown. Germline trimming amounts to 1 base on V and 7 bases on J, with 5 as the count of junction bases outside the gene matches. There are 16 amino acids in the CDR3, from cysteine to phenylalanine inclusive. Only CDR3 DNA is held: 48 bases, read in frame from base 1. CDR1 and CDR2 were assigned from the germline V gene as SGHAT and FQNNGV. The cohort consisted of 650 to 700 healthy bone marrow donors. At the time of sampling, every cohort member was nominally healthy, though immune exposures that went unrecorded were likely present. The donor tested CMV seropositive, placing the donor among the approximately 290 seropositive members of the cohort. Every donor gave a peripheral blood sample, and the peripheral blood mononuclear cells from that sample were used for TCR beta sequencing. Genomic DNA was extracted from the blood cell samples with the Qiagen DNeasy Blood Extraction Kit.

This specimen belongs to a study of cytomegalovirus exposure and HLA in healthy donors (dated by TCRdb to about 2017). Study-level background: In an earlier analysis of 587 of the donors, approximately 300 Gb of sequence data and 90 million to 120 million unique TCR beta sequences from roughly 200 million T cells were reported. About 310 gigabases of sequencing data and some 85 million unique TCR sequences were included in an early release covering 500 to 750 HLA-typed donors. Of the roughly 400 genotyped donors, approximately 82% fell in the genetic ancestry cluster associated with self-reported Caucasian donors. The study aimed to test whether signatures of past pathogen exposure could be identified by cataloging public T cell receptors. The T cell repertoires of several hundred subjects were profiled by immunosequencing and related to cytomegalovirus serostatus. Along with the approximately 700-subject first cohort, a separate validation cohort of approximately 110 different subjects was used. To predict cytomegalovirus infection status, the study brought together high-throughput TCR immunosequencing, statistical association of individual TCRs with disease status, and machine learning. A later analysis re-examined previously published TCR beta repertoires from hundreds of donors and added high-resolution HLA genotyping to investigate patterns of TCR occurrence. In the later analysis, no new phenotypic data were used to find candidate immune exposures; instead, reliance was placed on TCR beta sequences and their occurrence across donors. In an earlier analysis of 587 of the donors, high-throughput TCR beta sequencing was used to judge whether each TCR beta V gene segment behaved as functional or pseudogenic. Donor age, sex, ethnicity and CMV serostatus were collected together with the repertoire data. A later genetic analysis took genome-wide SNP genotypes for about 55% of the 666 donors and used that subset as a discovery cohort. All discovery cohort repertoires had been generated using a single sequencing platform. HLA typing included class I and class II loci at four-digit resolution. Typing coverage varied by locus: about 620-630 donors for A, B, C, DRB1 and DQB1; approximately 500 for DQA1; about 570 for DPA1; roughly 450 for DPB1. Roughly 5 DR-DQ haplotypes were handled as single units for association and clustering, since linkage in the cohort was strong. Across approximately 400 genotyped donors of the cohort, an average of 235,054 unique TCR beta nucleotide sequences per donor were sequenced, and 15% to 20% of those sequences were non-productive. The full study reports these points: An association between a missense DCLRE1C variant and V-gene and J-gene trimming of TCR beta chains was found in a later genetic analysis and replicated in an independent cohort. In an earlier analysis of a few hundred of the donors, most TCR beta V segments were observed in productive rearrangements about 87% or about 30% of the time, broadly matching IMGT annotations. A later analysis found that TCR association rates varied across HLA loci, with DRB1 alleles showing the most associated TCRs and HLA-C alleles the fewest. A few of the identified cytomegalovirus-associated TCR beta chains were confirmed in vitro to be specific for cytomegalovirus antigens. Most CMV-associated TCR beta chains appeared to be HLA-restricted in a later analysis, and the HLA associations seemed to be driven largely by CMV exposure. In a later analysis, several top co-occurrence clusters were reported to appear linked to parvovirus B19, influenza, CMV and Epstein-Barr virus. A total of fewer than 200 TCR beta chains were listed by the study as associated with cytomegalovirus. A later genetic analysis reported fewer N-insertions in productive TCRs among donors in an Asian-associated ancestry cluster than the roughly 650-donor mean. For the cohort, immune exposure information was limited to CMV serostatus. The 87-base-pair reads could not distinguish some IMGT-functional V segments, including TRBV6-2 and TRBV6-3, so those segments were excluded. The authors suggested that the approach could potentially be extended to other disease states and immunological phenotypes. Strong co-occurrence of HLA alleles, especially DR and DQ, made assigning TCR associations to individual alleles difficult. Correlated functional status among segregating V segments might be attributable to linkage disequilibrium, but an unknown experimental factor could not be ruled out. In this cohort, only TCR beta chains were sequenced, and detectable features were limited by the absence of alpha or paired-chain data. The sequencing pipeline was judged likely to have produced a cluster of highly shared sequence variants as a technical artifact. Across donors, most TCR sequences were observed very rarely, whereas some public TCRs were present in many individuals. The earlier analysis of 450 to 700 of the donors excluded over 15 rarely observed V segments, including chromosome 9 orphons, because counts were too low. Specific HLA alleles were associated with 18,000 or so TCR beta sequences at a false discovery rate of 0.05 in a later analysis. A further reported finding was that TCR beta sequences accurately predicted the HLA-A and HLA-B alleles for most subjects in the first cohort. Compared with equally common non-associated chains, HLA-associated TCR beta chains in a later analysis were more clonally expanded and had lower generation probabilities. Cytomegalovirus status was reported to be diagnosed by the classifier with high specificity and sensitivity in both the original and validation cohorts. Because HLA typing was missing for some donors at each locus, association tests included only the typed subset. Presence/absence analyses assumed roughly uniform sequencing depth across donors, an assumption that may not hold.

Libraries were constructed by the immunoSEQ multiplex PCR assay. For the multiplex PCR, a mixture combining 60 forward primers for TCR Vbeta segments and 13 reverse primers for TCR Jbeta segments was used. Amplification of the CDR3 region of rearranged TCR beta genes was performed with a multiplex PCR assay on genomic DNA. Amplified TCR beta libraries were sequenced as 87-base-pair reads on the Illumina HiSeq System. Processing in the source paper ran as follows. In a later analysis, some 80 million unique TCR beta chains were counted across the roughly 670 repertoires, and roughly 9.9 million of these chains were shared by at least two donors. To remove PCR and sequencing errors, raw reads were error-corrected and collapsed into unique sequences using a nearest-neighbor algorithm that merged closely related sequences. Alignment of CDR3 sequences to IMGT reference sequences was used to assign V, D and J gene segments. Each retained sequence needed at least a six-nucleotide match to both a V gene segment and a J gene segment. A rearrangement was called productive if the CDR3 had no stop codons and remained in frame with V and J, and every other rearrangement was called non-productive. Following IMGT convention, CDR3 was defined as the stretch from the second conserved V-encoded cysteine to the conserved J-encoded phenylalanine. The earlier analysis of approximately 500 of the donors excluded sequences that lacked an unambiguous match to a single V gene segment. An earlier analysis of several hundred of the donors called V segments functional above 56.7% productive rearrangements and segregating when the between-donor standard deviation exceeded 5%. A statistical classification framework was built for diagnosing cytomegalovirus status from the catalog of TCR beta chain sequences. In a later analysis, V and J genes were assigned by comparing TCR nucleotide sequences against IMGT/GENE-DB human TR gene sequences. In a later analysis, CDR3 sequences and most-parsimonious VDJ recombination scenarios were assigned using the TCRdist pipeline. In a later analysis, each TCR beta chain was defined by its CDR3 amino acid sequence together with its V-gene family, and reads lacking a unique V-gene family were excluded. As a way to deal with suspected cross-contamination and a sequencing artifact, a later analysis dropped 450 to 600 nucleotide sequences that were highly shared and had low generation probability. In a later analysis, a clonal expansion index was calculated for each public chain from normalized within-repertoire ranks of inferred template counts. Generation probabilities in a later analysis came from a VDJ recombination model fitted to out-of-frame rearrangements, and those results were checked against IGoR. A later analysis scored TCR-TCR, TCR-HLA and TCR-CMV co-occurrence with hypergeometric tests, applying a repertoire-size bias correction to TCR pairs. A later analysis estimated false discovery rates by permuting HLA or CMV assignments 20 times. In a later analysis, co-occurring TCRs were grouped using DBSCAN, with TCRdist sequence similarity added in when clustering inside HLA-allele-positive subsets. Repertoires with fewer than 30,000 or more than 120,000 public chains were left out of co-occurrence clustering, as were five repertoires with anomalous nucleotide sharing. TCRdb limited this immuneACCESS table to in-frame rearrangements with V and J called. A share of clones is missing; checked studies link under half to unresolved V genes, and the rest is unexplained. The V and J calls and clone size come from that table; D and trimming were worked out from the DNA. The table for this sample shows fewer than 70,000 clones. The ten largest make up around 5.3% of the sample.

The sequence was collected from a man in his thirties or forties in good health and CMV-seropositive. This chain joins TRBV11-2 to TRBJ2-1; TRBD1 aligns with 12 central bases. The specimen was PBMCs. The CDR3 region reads CASSLGGTGGWNEQFF. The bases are TGTGCCAGCAGCTTAGGGGGGACAGGGGGCTGGAATGAGCAGTTCTTC. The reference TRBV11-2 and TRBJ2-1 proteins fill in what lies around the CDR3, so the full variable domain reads EAGVAQSPRYKIIEKRQSVAFWCNPISGHATLYWYQQILGQGPKLLIQFQNNGVVDDSQLPKDRFSAERLKGVDSTLKIQPAKLEDSAVYLCASSLGGTGGWNEQFFGPGTRLTVL.